The 16 T cell receptor beta chains below all came from one sample that was sequenced in a study of vaccination and CD4 T cells after COVID-19. For these receptors, no antigen is known. Indicated treatment: approximately 11-day PBMC culture with coronavirus spike peptide pools or control peptides (ViraFEST assay). Sequencing of cultured CD4+ T cell DNA used the Oncomine TCR Beta short-read assay. TCRdb re-derived calls from the PCR reads in MiXCR, one entry per CDR3 protein. The sample includes more than 15,000 distinct CDR3 sequences, over 45% of them seen just once. Sequencing was performed on cultured CD4+ T cells from blood. All receptors derive from a human donor with COVID-19.

This clonotype appeared a few times. The chain joins TRBV29-1 to TRBJ1-2; D not certain. CDR1 SQVTM and CDR2 ANQGSEA come from the germline V gene. V was cut by 4 bases and J by 0 bases, with 15 bases left in between. The CDR3 covers 15 residues. DNA of the CDR3: TGCAGCGTTGGGATGACTCGTCAGACTAACTATGGCTACACCTTC. Translation: CSVGMTRQTNYGYTF.

This chain joins TRBV18 and TRBJ1-5; no reliable D call. The CDR3 is 15 amino acids. CDR1 KGHSH and CDR2 LQKENI come from the germline V gene. Trimming pared 3 bases from V and 4 bases from J, leaving 13 bases between. The CDR3 is CASSPLGVGNQPQHF. For the CDR3, the DNA is TGTGCCAGCTCACCCCTCGGGGTGGGGAATCAGCCCCAGCATTTT.

The CDR3 loop is CASSVGTGGYYGYTF. CDR3 nucleotide sequence: TGTGCCAGCAGCGTGGGGACAGGGGGCTACTATGGCTACACCTTC. J is TRBJ1-2 and V is TRBV5-8, with 12 bases identical to TRBD1. Germline trimming cut 4 bases from V and 3 bases from J; bases unmatched to any gene: 4. This CDR3 has 15 amino acids. Germline CDR1 SGHTS, CDR2 YDEGEE.

This sequence joins TRBV7-2 and TRBJ2-7; perhaps D is TRBD1 or TRBD2 (5 bases each). CDR1 is SGHTA, CDR2 FQGNSA, per germline. This CDR3 comprises 14 residues. With 1 base removed from V and 2 bases from J, the gap between germline ends came to 9 bases. The CDR3 DNA reads TGTGCCAGCAGCTTAGATCGGGGCGCCTACGAGCAGTACTTC. This translates into CASSLDRGAYEQYF.

The chain couples TRBV6-1 to TRBJ1-1; D is ambiguous. CDR3 length equals 12 residues. The V and J ends lost 3 bases and 12 bases respectively, with 14 bases between them. The V gene's germline CDR1 is MNHNS and CDR2 SASEGT. The CDR3 coding sequence is TGTGCCAGCAGTGAGGGGTACTCCGGGACTTTCTTT. This encodes CASSEGYSGTFF.

CDR3 DNA sequence: TGTGCCAGCAGCCCAGGGGTCAGGGTCGGTTTCGACACCGGGGAGCTGTTTTTT. It is translated as CASSPGVRVGFDTGELFF. The chain has TRBV6-1 and TRBJ2-2, with D maybe TRBD1 (6 bases). Germline V gene lookup returns CDR1 MNHNS and CDR2 SASEGT. The length of the CDR3 is 18 residues. V was clipped by 6 bases and J by 3 bases, with 23 bases between them.

This chain joins TRBV19 and TRBJ2-3; 12 nucleotides line up with TRBD2. The V gene end was trimmed by 4 bases and the J gene end by 4 bases; junction bases not matched to a gene: 15. There are 19 residues in the CDR3. CDR1 and CDR2 (germline): LNHDA, SQIVND (reference sequence). CDR3 protein: CASSTVPMGGLAGADTQYF. CDR3 DNA sequence: TGTGCCAGTAGTACGGTCCCGATGGGGGGACTAGCGGGCGCAGATACGCAGTATTTT.

The V call is TRBV7-9, the J call TRBJ2-7; the D is unclear. Germline CDR1 SEHNR, CDR2 FQNEAQ (reference sequence). The CDR3 loop spans 14 amino acids. V was pared by 5 bases and J by 1 base, with 12 bases between. The chain's CDR3 is CASSPSGGSYEQYF. The CDR3 DNA is TGTGCCAGCAGCCCTTCGGGTGGATCCTACGAGCAGTACTTC. Variable domain in full (rest from reference TRBV7-9 and TRBJ2-7): DTGVSQNPRHKITKRGQNVTFRCDPISEHNRLYWYRQTLGQGPEFLTYFQNEAQLEKSRLLSDRFSAERPKGSFSTLEIQRTEQGDSAMYLCASSPSGGSYEQYFGPGTRLTVT.

This clonotype was seen just once. This chain joins TRBV19 and TRBJ1-4, with a possible D match to TRBD1 (6 bases). CDR1 and CDR2 from the germline V gene are LNHDA and SQIVND (reference sequence). Trimming pared 6 bases from V and 8 bases from J, leaving 16 bases between. CDR3 length: 14 amino acids. As DNA, the CDR3 is TGTGCCAGTAGCCTTATCAGGGGTGGGGAAAAACTGTTTTTT. This codes for CASSLIRGGEKLFF.

Only a few counts were recorded for this clonotype. The CDR3 loop reads CATSRDSRTGGYTGELFF. As DNA, the CDR3 is TGTGCCACCAGCAGAGATTCGAGGACAGGGGGATACACCGGGGAGCTGTTTTTT. The V and J genes are TRBV15 and TRBJ2-2, with 10 nucleotides matching TRBD1. Germline lookup yields CDR1 LNHNV and CDR2 YYDKDF (reference sequence). V dropped 0 bases and J dropped 3; count of bases not matched to a gene: 7. The CDR3 runs 18 residues.

This clonotype showed up just a few times. The gene calls are TRBV21-1 and TRBJ2-7; whether TRBD2, the table's D call, matches the DNA was not checked. TRBV21-1 is a pseudogene segment. This CDR3 region has 15 residues. CDR3 DNA sequence: TGTGCCAGCAGCAAAAGTAAGGGACTCTCTCTCGAGCAGTACTTC. Translating it yields CASSKSKGLSLEQYF.

Judged by abundance, this clonotype is medium-sized. The chain uses TRBV15 and TRBJ1-2; no definite D call. The germline V gene has CDR1 LNHNV and CDR2 YYDKDF (reference sequence). The length of the CDR3 is 14 residues. V lost 0 bases and J lost 1, with 6 bases in between. CDR3 nucleotide sequence: TGTGCCACCAGCAGAGATGTCGGTAACTATGGCTACACCTTC. Translation: CATSRDVGNYGYTF. Using reference TRBV15 and TRBJ1-2 for the parts outside the CDR3, the full variable domain is DAMVIQNPRYQVTQFGKPVTLSCSQTLNHNVMYWYQQKSSQAPKLLFHYYDKDFNNEADTPDNFQSRRPNTSFCFLDIRSPGLGDTAMYLCATSRDVGNYGYTFGSGTRLTVV.

By share of the sample, this clonotype is medium-sized. CDR3 DNA: TGTGCCAGCAGAATTAGCGGAACCACAGATACGCAGTATTTT. It yields the protein CASRISGTTDTQYF. The chain links TRBV12-3 or TRBV12-4 to TRBJ2-3; weak D call: TRBD2 (6 bases). V dropped 6 bases and J dropped 2 bases, with 12 bases sitting between them. This CDR3 comprises 14 residues.

The J gene is TRBJ2-3, the V gene TRBV20-1; TRBD2 aligns across 9 bases. Trimming took 3 bases from V and 1 from J; bases not matched to a gene: 11. Germline V gives CDR1 DFQATT, CDR2 SNEGSKA (reference sequence). The CDR3 consists of 17 residues. This CDR3 is CSASPPGGGAGTDTQYF. The CDR3 nucleotides are TGCAGTGCTAGCCCACCCGGCGGGGGGGCCGGCACAGATACGCAGTATTTT.

With respect to this clonotype: A read error may account for a junction end that differs from germline. The chain joins TRBV6-5 to TRBJ1-3, with 7 bases aligning to TRBD1. CDR1 and CDR2 from the germline V gene are MNHEY and SVGAGI. The CDR3 spans 16 residues. The CDR3 sequence: CASSYGQVHSGNTMYF. CDR3 DNA: TGTGCCAGCAGTTATGGACAGGTTCACTCTGGAAACACCATGTATTTT.

The chain recombines TRBV12-3 or TRBV12-4 with TRBJ2-2; TRBD1 matches at 9 bases. There are 14 residues in the CDR3. V trimming: 6 bases; J trimming: 7 bases; junction bases outside the gene matches: 6. This CDR3 reads CASRVTGGLGELFF. The CDR3 DNA follows: TGTGCCAGCAGAGTAACAGGGGGCCTCGGGGAGCTGTTTTTT.